This T cell receptor (beta chain) was retrieved from a study of beta chain features in type 1 diabetes. Sorting produced populations that all topped 98% purity. As to this clone: Its antigen is not known.

The length of the CDR3 is 11 residues. Trimming left V 4 bases short and J 8 bases short, with 11 bases between. Germline V lookup: CDR1 GTSNPN, CDR2 SVGIG (reference sequence). General study findings and limits: Patients with type 1 diabetes carried fewer insertions and had more deletions at their VDJ junctions. Among patients, naive, central memory and Treg TCRB repertoires appeared more similar than among healthy donors. Moderately but significantly shorter TCRB CDR3s were found in Type 1 diabetes patients in all four CD4+ subsets.

Expressed TCRB transcripts were sequenced because the entire RNA isolate underwent reverse transcription. Average reads for naive, central memory and regulatory T cell samples were about 3.57 million. Clones were sequenced by immunoSEQ multiplex PCR, and TCRdb holds only the in-frame ones, with some missing. Among more than 95,000 clones, under 30% were seen once, and the ten largest hold 0.5% to 0.55%. The clonotype comes from a woman under 30 with type 1 diabetes. The rearrangement links TRBV30 to TRBJ1-1, with D possibly being TRBD1 (5 bases). Sequencing input: central memory CD4+ T cells from blood. For the CDR3, the DNA is TGTGCCTGGACATGGCACAGGGAAGCTTTCTTT. The encoded protein is CAWTWHREAFF.